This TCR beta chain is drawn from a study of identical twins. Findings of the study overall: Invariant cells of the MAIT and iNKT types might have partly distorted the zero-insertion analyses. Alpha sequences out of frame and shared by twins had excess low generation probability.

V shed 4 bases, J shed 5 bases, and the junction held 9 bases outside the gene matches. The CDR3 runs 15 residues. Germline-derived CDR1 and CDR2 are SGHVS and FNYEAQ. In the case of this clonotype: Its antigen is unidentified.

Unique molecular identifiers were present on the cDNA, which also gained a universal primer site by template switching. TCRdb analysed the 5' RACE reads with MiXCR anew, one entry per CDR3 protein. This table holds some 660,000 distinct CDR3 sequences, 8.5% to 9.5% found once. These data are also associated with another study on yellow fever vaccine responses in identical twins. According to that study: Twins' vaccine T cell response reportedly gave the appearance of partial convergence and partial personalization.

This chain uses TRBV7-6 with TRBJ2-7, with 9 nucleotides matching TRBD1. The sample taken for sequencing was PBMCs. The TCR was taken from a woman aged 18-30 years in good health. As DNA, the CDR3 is TGTGCCAGCAGCTCAGGGACAGGGTCCATGAACGAGCAGTACTTC. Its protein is CASSSGTGSMNEQYF.